This is a list of T cell receptor beta chains from one sample in a study of T cell responses to AZD1222 COVID-19 vaccine. The method was immunoSEQ multiplex PCR; TCRdb's version includes in-frame clones alone and lacks a portion of them. The table includes about 130,000 clones, 85% detected once. The material sequenced was peripheral blood, taken 28 days after the second AZD1222 dose. The receptor source for this set is an adult who received the AZD1222 COVID-19 vaccine. Both conserved end residues are part of each CDR3. D genes are given only for firm matches. Where a row states a size, it is once, few, many or the class of an expanded clone; other rows omit it.

v_call: TRBV9; d_call: NA; j_call: TRBJ2-2; clone_size: NA; cdr3_aa: CASSPGGWELFF; cdr3_nt: TGTGCCAGCAGCCCAGGAGGCTGGGAGCTGTTTTTT
v_call: TRBV18; d_call: TRBD1; j_call: TRBJ1-4; clone_size: NA; cdr3_aa: CASSPGQDREKLFF; cdr3_nt: TGTGCCAGCTCACCGGGACAGGACCGCGAAAAACTGTTTTTT
v_call: TRBV2; d_call: TRBD2; j_call: TRBJ2-5; clone_size: NA; cdr3_aa: CASGGLAGAGETQYF; cdr3_nt: TGTGCCAGCGGGGGACTAGCGGGGGCCGGGGAGACCCAGTACTTC
v_call: TRBV6-5; d_call: NA; j_call: TRBJ1-1; clone_size: once; cdr3_aa: CASSYSDKIAFF; cdr3_nt: TGTGCCAGCAGTTACTCGGACAAGATCGCTTTCTTT
v_call: TRBV5-4; d_call: TRBD2; j_call: TRBJ2-5; clone_size: NA; cdr3_aa: CASRAGLAGGNQETQYF; cdr3_nt: TGTGCCAGCAGAGCGGGACTAGCGGGGGGAAACCAAGAGACCCAGTACTTC
v_call: TRBV7-2; d_call: NA; j_call: TRBJ1-6; clone_size: NA; cdr3_aa: CASSLGTDGRGGAPLHF; cdr3_nt: TGTGCCAGCAGCTTGGGTACGGACGGACGAGGTGGAGCACCCCTCCACTTT
v_call: TRBV19; d_call: TRBD1; j_call: TRBJ2-7; clone_size: NA; cdr3_aa: CASSVGTGDSYEQYF; cdr3_nt: TGTGCCAGTAGTGTCGGGACAGGGGATTCCTACGAGCAGTACTTC
v_call: TRBV2; d_call: NA; j_call: TRBJ2-3; clone_size: NA; cdr3_aa: CASSEESTRVRPHTQYF; cdr3_nt: TGTGCCAGCAGTGAAGAATCGACTCGGGTGCGACCCCATACGCAGTATTTT
v_call: TRBV5-1; d_call: TRBD2; j_call: TRBJ2-1; clone_size: NA; cdr3_aa: CASSPSGASYNEQFF; cdr3_nt: TGCGCCAGCAGCCCTAGCGGGGCCTCCTACAATGAGCAGTTCTTC
v_call: TRBV5-1; d_call: TRBD1; j_call: TRBJ1-1; clone_size: few; cdr3_aa: CASSTVGGQLNTEAFF; cdr3_nt: TGCGCCAGCAGCACGGTAGGGGGACAGCTGAACACTGAAGCTTTCTTT
v_call: TRBV2; d_call: NA; j_call: TRBJ1-4; clone_size: NA; cdr3_aa: CASRPTGTGEKLFF; cdr3_nt: TGTGCCAGCAGGCCGACAGGAACGGGAGAAAAACTGTTTTTT
v_call: TRBV7-2; d_call: NA; j_call: TRBJ1-3; clone_size: NA; cdr3_aa: CASSLGIGNTIYF; cdr3_nt: TGTGCCAGCAGCTTGGGAATTGGAAACACCATATATTTT
v_call: TRBV27; d_call: NA; j_call: TRBJ1-5; clone_size: NA; cdr3_aa: CASSLSGGGQPQHF; cdr3_nt: TGTGCCAGCAGTTTATCTGGGGGCGGTCAGCCCCAGCATTTT
v_call: TRBV5-1; d_call: TRBD1; j_call: TRBJ1-1; clone_size: NA; cdr3_aa: CASSLDPQGGTEAFF; cdr3_nt: TGCGCCAGCAGCTTGGATCCGCAGGGGGGGACTGAAGCTTTCTTT
v_call: TRBV19; d_call: NA; j_call: TRBJ2-2; clone_size: few; cdr3_aa: CASRYLPAANTGELFF; cdr3_nt: TGTGCCAGTAGATACCTCCCGGCTGCCAACACCGGGGAGCTGTTTTTT
v_call: TRBV7-2; d_call: NA; j_call: TRBJ1-5; clone_size: NA; cdr3_aa: CASSLGTALYSNQPQHF; cdr3_nt: TGTGCCAGCAGCTTAGGTACCGCGTTGTATAGCAATCAGCCCCAGCATTTT